The entry that follows covers one T cell receptor (beta chain) sequence. Only a few counts were recorded for this clonotype. Its antigen is not yet known. No much larger clone is present one base from it, and per-base qualities are unavailable. The entry originates in a study of T-cell memory formation after mild COVID-19 (dated by TCRdb to about 2021). Turning to the overall study: TCR sequence clusters from the two donors were largely donor specific. In a couple of donors, T-cell clones that expanded and contracted after mild COVID-19 were tracked by sequencing TCRalpha and TCRbeta repertoires over time. Two young, previously healthy adult volunteers made up the cohort, one male and one female.

From the cysteine through the phenylalanine, the CDR3 covers 16 amino acids. Of all the DNA, just the CDR3 is kept, 48 bases in frame from base 1. V has 8 bases trimmed and J has 5 bases trimmed; junction bases matching no gene number 15. From a lookup of the germline V gene (reference sequence), CDR1 and CDR2 are MNHEY and SMNVEV. Points the paper makes about the study in general: Balanced CD4/CD8 phenotypes were observed for clones contracting from day 15 to 85, whereas a bias towards CD4+ was observed for a second wave of clones expanding from day 15 to 37. The second-wave clones that peaked on day 37 were not confirmed to be SARS-CoV-2 specific. Some responding clones were detected in pre-infection memory, which suggested that pre-existing cross-reactive memory T cells had joined the SARS-CoV-2 response. Only a couple of mild cases were covered in the study, and larger cohorts including severe cases with pre-infection samples were considered necessary. Contracting CD4+ clones were located mainly in the CM and EM memory subsets, whereas CD8+ clones were found to be enriched in EMRA.

The listed sequencing device is Illumina NovaSeq 6000. TCRalpha and TCRbeta cDNA libraries were built by 5'RACE with constant-segment primers, adding sample barcodes and unique molecular identifiers. RNA was extracted from every sample with Trizol reagent. Library amplification was performed in two PCR steps, and a second sample barcode and Illumina TruSeq adapters were introduced in the second step. Sequencing of the libraries was done on an Illumina NovaSeq, producing 2 x 150 bp paired-end reads. The study's own analysis went as follows. With migec v1.2.7, reads were demultiplexed and then collapsed into UMI-guided consensus sequences. Using mixcr v2.1.11, UMI consensuses were aligned to TRA and TRB V and J templates and then assembled into clonotypes. Clonotypes were classified as expanded or contracted when called significant by both edgeR and NoisET, with noise models trained on biological replicates. edgeR calls used a false discovery rate-adjusted p below 0.01 and a log2 fold-change threshold of 1. PCA with hierarchical clustering of max-normalized trajectories of the 1000 most abundant clonotypes was used as exploratory dynamics analysis. Separately sequenced CD4+ and CD8+ repertoires were used to assign a CD4 or CD8 phenotype to each responding clone. TCRdb handled the public reads itself, with Q25 trimming in fastp and clone calling in MiXCR, and kept productive beta chains. Every distinct CDR3 protein forms one entry, paired with its most common genes and DNA. The V and J calls and clone size are TCRdb's, not the authors'. The sample profile shows approximately 500,000 distinct CDR3 sequences; roughly 25% of them were found once. In total, the top ten clones hold approximately 12% of the sample.

Ficoll-Paque density gradient centrifugation was used to isolate PBMCs. The TCR originated in an adult woman who had mild COVID-19 (a few samples of this study predate the infection). The sample titles of this study are shuffled in the database, so cell type and time point are left out; the donor was told from shared clones. The chain is made from TRBV27 and TRBJ2-5, with TRBD2 matching 9 junction bases. Material for sequencing was PBMCs or a T cell subset sorted from them (not recorded which). The DNA is as follows: TGTGCCAGCCTCTCAGGGGGACTAGCCAGAGGGGAGACCCAGTACTTC. The translation is CASLSGGLARGETQYF.